This TCR beta chain originates from a study of CD4 T cells in relation to SARS-CoV-2 and coronaviruses. Study information: PBMCs were cultured with antigen for nine to ten days before TCR beta sequencing. Study-wide points: No crossreactivity against non-spike viral proteins was tested here.

Comment on this clone: Its antigen is not identified.

Unexposed donor CD4+ T cells date from about 2010-2018, before the COVID-19 pandemic. The cells were cultured for over eight days before CD4+ T cells were isolated. Clones were sequenced by immunoSEQ multiplex PCR, and TCRdb holds only the in-frame ones, with some missing. There are 20,000 to 25,000 clones in the sample; 76% occur only once, and 16% lies in the top ten. This receptor was identified in a human donor in good health. The sequencing input was CD4+ T cells from PBMCs, cultured in vitro.

DNA for the CDR3: TGTGCCTGGGGGACTGGGGGACCGAACTATGGCTACACCTTC. Translating gives CAWGTGGPNYGYTF. The V and J genes are TRBV30 and TRBJ1-2; possible D gene TRBD1, 5 bases. CDR3 length equals 14 residues. Germline V gene data show CDR1 as GTSNPN and CDR2 as SVGIG (reference sequence). The germline V and J ends were trimmed by 5 bases and 2 bases, with 15 bases remaining between them. Looking up the rest from reference TRBV30 and TRBJ1-2 gives the full variable domain: SQTIHQWPATLVQPVGSPLSLECTVEGTSNPNLYWYRQAAGRGLQLLFYSVGIGQISSEVPQNLSASRPQDRQFILSSKKLLLSDSGFYLCAWGTGGPNYGYTFGSGTRLTVV.